Shown below are 6 T cell receptor beta chains from a single sample sequenced in a study of blood T cell repertoires in COVID-19. Clones were sequenced by immunoSEQ multiplex PCR, and TCRdb holds only the in-frame ones, with some missing. Found here are about 70,000 clones, around 90% of them singletons; the top ten hold approximately 11%. Sequencing was performed on peripheral blood. The receptors come from a young woman with acute or convalescent COVID-19.

The DNA of the CDR3 is TGTGCCAGCAGCCGAACCGGGACAGGGGTCTACGAGCAGTACTTC. Its protein product is CASSRTGTGVYEQYF. The V call is TRBV6-5, the J call TRBJ2-7; 10 nucleotides line up with TRBD1. This CDR3 has 15 residues. CDR1 MNHEY and CDR2 SVGAGI come from the germline V gene. Losses at the gene ends were 6 bases for V and 3 bases for J; bases not matched to a gene: 8.

V usage is TRBV12-3 or TRBV12-4 and J usage is TRBJ1-6; 8 bases are a match to TRBD1. V was clipped by 7 bases and J by 9 bases; unmatched bases: 5. There are 13 residues in the CDR3. CDR3 sequence (DNA): TGTGCCAGCAACACTGACAGGGGTTCACCCCTCCACTTT. It codes for CASNTDRGSPLHF.

The V and J genes are TRBV5-6 and TRBJ1-2, with a tentative D call TRBD1 (5 bases). Germline assignment: CDR1 SGHDT and CDR2 YYEEEE. V lost 3 bases and J lost 2, with 17 bases in between. CDR3 length equals 16 residues. CDR3 sequence: CASSSTLPDINYGYTF. The CDR3 bases are TGTGCCAGCAGCTCAACACTACCGGACATAAACTATGGCTACACCTTC.

In nucleotides, the CDR3 is TGTGCCAGCAGGGCCGGGACAGGGGGCTTTCAGCCCCAGCATTTT. Amino acid sequence: CASRAGTGGFQPQHF. The chain carries TRBV6-5 and TRBJ1-5, with 12 positions matching TRBD1. This CDR3 has 15 amino acids. The germline V gene has CDR1 MNHEY and CDR2 SVGAGI. With V trimmed by 6 bases and J by 6 bases, 6 bases remained unmatched.

This chain uses TRBV6-6 with TRBJ2-3, with 11 bases lining up with TRBD2. Germline V gene sequence: CDR1 MNHNY, CDR2 SVGAGI (reference sequence). The CDR3 totals 19 residues. The V and J ends lost 6 bases and 3 bases, in that order; junction bases with no gene match: 17. DNA of the CDR3: TGTGCCAGCAGGCGAGGGACTAGCGGTGGATCTTTGAGAACAGATACGCAGTATTTT. This encodes CASRRGTSGGSLRTDTQYF.

The J gene is TRBJ2-2, the V gene TRBV19, with TRBD2 matching 9 bases. The CDR3 length is 15 residues. Looked up from germline, CDR1 is LNHDA and CDR2 is SQIVND (reference sequence). Unmatched junction bases numbered 6, after V lost 3 bases and J lost 7 bases. CDR3: CASSIGLAGSGELFF. The CDR3 DNA is TGTGCCAGTAGTATTGGCCTAGCGGGGAGCGGGGAGCTGTTTTTT.